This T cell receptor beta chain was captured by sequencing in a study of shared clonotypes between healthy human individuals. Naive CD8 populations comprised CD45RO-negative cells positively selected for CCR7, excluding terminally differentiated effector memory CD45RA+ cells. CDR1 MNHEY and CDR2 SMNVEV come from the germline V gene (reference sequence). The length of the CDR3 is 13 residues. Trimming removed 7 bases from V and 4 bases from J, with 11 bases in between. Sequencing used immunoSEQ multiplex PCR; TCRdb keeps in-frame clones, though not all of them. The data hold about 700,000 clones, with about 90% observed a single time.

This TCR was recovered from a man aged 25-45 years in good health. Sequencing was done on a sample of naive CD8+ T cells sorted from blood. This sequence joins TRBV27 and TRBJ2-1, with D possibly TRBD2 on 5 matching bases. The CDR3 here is CASKAGAYNEQFF. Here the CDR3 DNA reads TGTGCCAGCAAGGCGGGCGCTTACAATGAGCAGTTCTTC.